The 29 T cell receptor beta chains below all came from one sample that was sequenced in a study of T cell responses to AZD1222 COVID-19 vaccine. Using immunoSEQ multiplex PCR, the repertoire was profiled, and TCRdb retains in-frame clones only, with some absent. The data contain 130,000 to 150,000 clones, roughly 90% of them singletons. The material was peripheral blood, obtained 28 days after the second AZD1222 dose. These receptors came from an adult who received the AZD1222 COVID-19 vaccine.

The J gene is TRBJ2-3, the V gene TRBV7-9; no reliable D call. CDR1 SEHNR and CDR2 FQNEAQ come from the germline V gene (reference sequence). V gave up 8 bases and J gave up 6 bases, with 9 bases separating them. The CDR3 contains 11 residues. The CDR3 bases are TGTGCCAGCTTTACCGGGGATACGCAGTATTTT. Residues: CASFTGDTQYF.

V gene TRBV7-9 combines with J gene TRBJ2-1; D uncertain. Trimming pared 5 bases from V and 7 bases from J, leaving 9 bases between. The CDR3 length is 12 residues. The germline V gene encodes CDR1 SEHNR and CDR2 FQNEAQ (reference sequence). The CDR3 sequence: CASSHRTNEQFF. The DNA of the CDR3 is TGTGCCAGCAGCCACCGGACGAATGAGCAGTTCTTC.

The chain carries TRBV27 and TRBJ2-3; D is unresolved. Per the germline V gene, CDR1 is MNHEY and CDR2 is SMNVEV (reference sequence). The V end lost 6 bases, the J end lost 3 bases, and 19 bases lay between the germline ends. CDR3 length equals 16 residues. For the CDR3, the DNA is TGTGCCAGCAGCTTGACTCTCCCAAGCCAAACAGATACGCAGTATTTT. Its translation: CASSLTLPSQTDTQYF.

The rearrangement joins TRBV27 to TRBJ1-2; weak D call: TRBD1 (5 bases). The CDR3 has 15 residues. Per germline, CDR1 MNHEY and CDR2 SMNVEV (reference sequence). Trimming took off 5 bases at V and 1 base at J, with 14 bases between the two ends. Here the CDR3 reads CASSPGGGGNYGYTF. The CDR3 nucleotides read TGTGCCAGCAGTCCCGGGGGGGGAGGTAACTATGGCTACACCTTC.

The chain links TRBV7-9 to TRBJ1-1; a weak D match, TRBD1 (6 bases). Between the trimmed V and J ends, which lost 1 base and 6 bases, there was a span of 12 bases. The CDR3 runs to 14 residues. CDR1 is SEHNR, CDR2 FQNEAQ, per germline (reference sequence). CDR3 protein: CASSLDGGAAEAFF. The CDR3 region has the DNA TGTGCCAGCAGCTTAGACGGGGGGGCGGCTGAAGCTTTCTTT.

This chain joins TRBV11-2 and TRBJ2-1; TRBD2 matches at 7 bases. The CDR3 runs to 15 residues. After removal of 2 bases from V and 4 bases from J, the junction contained 5 bases not matched to a gene. Germline-derived CDR1 and CDR2 are SGHAT and FQNNGV. The CDR3 reads CASSLNLAEYNEQFF. CDR3 sequence (DNA): TGTGCCAGCAGCTTAAATCTAGCGGAATACAATGAGCAGTTCTTC.

The rearrangement links TRBV4-1 to TRBJ2-7; possibly TRBD1 for D (5 bases). V lost 0 bases to trimming and J lost 4 bases, with 13 bases between them. From germline, CDR1 is MGHRA and CDR2 YSYEKL. The CDR3 sequence is 15 residues long. DNA for the CDR3: TGCGCCAGCAGCCAAGACGTCGAGACAGCGTACGAGCAGTACTTC. Translating gives CASSQDVETAYEQYF.

The CDR3 nucleotides read TGTGCCAGCAGTTTATCTAGCACCGGGGAGCTGTTTTTT. Translating gives CASSLSSTGELFF. The J gene is TRBJ2-2, the V gene TRBV28; D is undetermined. Germline lookup yields CDR1 MDHEN and CDR2 SYDVKM. Between the trimmed V and J ends, which lost 1 base and 4 bases, there was a span of 4 bases. CDR3 size: 13 residues.

The chain employs TRBV10-3 and TRBJ1-4; a weak D match, TRBD1 (5 bases). The CDR3 consists of 16 residues. V shed 0 bases and J shed 5 bases, with 13 bases lying between them. Germline V lookup: CDR1 ENHRY, CDR2 SYGVKD. CDR3 sequence reads: CAISESTGRENEKLFF. In DNA form, the CDR3 reads TGTGCCATCAGTGAGTCGACGGGCAGGGAAAATGAAAAACTGTTTTTT.

This clone was seen only once. The chain combines TRBV6-1 with TRBJ2-3, with a possible D match to TRBD2 (5 bases). Trimming shortened V by 4 bases and J by 1 base, and 18 bases separated the two germline ends. Germline V CDR1 and CDR2: MNHNS, SASEGT. The CDR3 sequence is 17 residues long. The CDR3 DNA reads TGTGCCAGCAGTGGACGTCGTGGAGGTCCAGGCACAGATACGCAGTATTTT. Amino acid sequence: CASSGRRGGPGTDTQYF.

The V gene is TRBV6-5, the J gene TRBJ2-5, with D possibly TRBD1 on 5 matching bases. Trimming shortened V by 3 bases and J by 0 bases, and 14 bases separated the two germline ends. The CDR3 contains 16 residues. In germline, CDR1 is MNHEY, CDR2 SVGAGI. The CDR3 DNA is TGTGCCAGCAGTTATAGCAGGACACAGTACCAAGAGACCCAGTACTTC. Translation: CASSYSRTQYQETQYF.

Details on this clone: Compared with germline, one end of the junction differs, possibly owing to a read error. The same CDR3 is also encoded by other DNA sequences in this sample. V usage is TRBV19 and J usage is TRBJ1-6; unclear D gene. Per the germline V gene, CDR1 is LNHDA and CDR2 is SQIVND (reference sequence). The CDR3 sequence is 16 residues long. The CDR3 loop reads CASSMKGGYKNSPLHF. In DNA, the CDR3 is TGTGCCAGTAGTATGAAGGGAGGATACAAAAATTCACCCCTCCACTTC.

This clone was counted a single time. J is TRBJ1-6 and V is TRBV4-2; D uncertain. CDR1 LGHNA and CDR2 YNFKEQ come from the germline V gene. V was cut by 0 bases and J by 10 bases, with 19 bases left in between. The CDR3 totals 17 residues. The CDR3 nucleotides read TGTGCCAGCAGCCAAGATCGGTCGTCCCTGTATCGGTCACCCCTCCACTTT. It is translated as CASSQDRSSLYRSPLHF.

The J gene is TRBJ1-5, the V gene TRBV29-1; TRBD1 might be the D (5 bases). V dropped 1 base and J dropped 0 bases, with 10 bases sitting between them. Germline assignment: CDR1 SQVTM and CDR2 ANQGSEA. This CDR3 contains 15 residues. CDR3 amino acids: CSVEVGGSSNQPQHF. The CDR3 DNA is TGCAGCGTTGAAGTGGGGGGGAGTAGCAATCAGCCCCAGCATTTT.

The genes are TRBV3-1 (or the pseudogene TRBV3-2) and TRBJ2-3; 7 nucleotides agree with TRBD2. This CDR3 is built from 18 residues. With V trimmed by 0 bases and J by 0 bases, 9 bases remained unmatched. The germline V gene has CDR1 LGHDT and CDR2 YNNKEL (reference sequence). CDR3 sequence: CASSQDPRHSGSTDTQYF. For the CDR3, the DNA is TGTGCCAGCAGCCAAGATCCGCGGCATAGCGGGAGCACAGATACGCAGTATTTT.

The CDR3: CASSYLERTGELFF. The CDR3 DNA follows: TGTGCCAGCAGTTACCTCGAGAGGACCGGGGAGCTGTTTTTT. V usage is TRBV6-2 or TRBV6-3 and J usage is TRBJ2-2, with D unresolved. Germline V gene lookup returns CDR1 MNHEY and CDR2 SVGEGT. The V gene lost 2 bases and the J gene lost 5 bases, with 9 bases spanning the gap. The length of the CDR3 is 14 residues.

This chain joins TRBV9 and TRBJ2-2; D unresolved. V lost 0 bases, J lost 1 base, and 10 bases lay in between. Germline lookup yields CDR1 SGDLS and CDR2 YYNGEE. CDR3 size: 16 residues. Here the CDR3 DNA reads TGTGCCAGCAGCGTAGCTAGGTCGGGGAACACCGGGGAGCTGTTTTTT. Its translation is CASSVARSGNTGELFF.

The chain couples TRBV7-3 to TRBJ2-2; D perhaps matches TRBD1 (6 bases). The CDR3 is made up of 15 amino acids. Trimming cost V 2 bases and J 3 bases, with 10 bases left between them. CDR1 is SGHTA and CDR2 is FQGTGA in the germline V gene. The CDR3 DNA reads TGTGCCAGCAGCTTATACAGGGCGGACACCGGGGAGCTGTTTTTT. Protein sequence: CASSLYRADTGELFF.

The rearrangement joins TRBV7-8 to TRBJ1-2; maybe TRBD1 (5 bases). The CDR3 extends over 14 amino acids. Trimming removed 2 bases at V and 3 bases at J, with 10 bases between. The germline gives CDR1 SGHVS, CDR2 FQNEAQ. CDR3 nucleotides: TGTGCCAGCAGCTTAACCACAGGAGACTATGGCTACACCTTC. Translation: CASSLTTGDYGYTF. The whole variable domain, remainder taken from reference TRBV7-8 and TRBJ1-2, is GAGVSQSPRYKVAKRGQDVALRCDPISGHVSLFWYQQALGQGPEFLTYFQNEAQLDKSGLPSDRFFAERPEGSVSTLKIQRTQQEDSAVYLCASSLTTGDYGYTFGSGTRLTVV.

The genes are TRBV19 and TRBJ1-1; no firm D call. The CDR3 has 15 amino acids. Trimming stripped 5 bases from V and 0 bases from J, with 13 bases between. Germline assignment: CDR1 LNHDA and CDR2 SQIVND (reference sequence). The CDR3 nucleotides read TGTGCCAGTAGTCTTACCCAGTATATGAACACTGAAGCTTTCTTT. It encodes CASSLTQYMNTEAFF.

J is TRBJ2-1 and V is TRBV16, with 9 bases matching TRBD1. Unmatched junction bases numbered 6, after V lost 6 bases and J lost 9 bases. The CDR3 consists of 13 residues. From germline, CDR1 is KGHSY and CDR2 FQNENV. This CDR3 is CASRQGTGSEQFF. In nucleotides, the CDR3 is TGTGCCAGCAGACAAGGGACAGGGAGTGAGCAGTTCTTC.

The gene calls are TRBV28 and TRBJ1-2, with a weak D call TRBD1 (5 bases). CDR1 MDHEN and CDR2 SYDVKM come from the germline V gene. This CDR3 contains 13 residues. Deletions cut 6 bases from V and 7 bases from J, with 15 bases between. CDR3 sequence (DNA): TGTGCCAGCAGCCCCGGACAATTTCTTGGCTACACCTTC. This encodes CASSPGQFLGYTF.

CDR3 loop: CASSVDARGEQETQYF. CDR3 DNA: TGTGCCAGCAGCGTAGACGCCAGGGGCGAACAAGAGACCCAGTACTTC. This chain joins TRBV9 and TRBJ2-5; TRBD1 might be the D (6 bases). V was shortened by 0 bases and J by 2 bases, with 14 bases between the two germline ends. Looked up from germline, CDR1 is SGDLS and CDR2 is YYNGEE. This CDR3 contains 16 residues.

This rearrangement joins TRBV30 to TRBJ1-2, with D perhaps TRBD1 (6 bases). The CDR3 loop spans 13 amino acids. Germline V CDR1 and CDR2: GTSNPN, SVGIG (reference sequence). The germline V and J ends were trimmed by 5 bases and 5 bases, with 15 bases remaining between them. CDR3 nucleotides: TGTGCCTGGGATACAGGGCAGCCTTATGGCTACACCTTC. It specifies CAWDTGQPYGYTF.

The chain employs TRBV29-1 and TRBJ2-7; TRBD2 matches 7 bases. V shed 2 bases, J shed 0 bases, and the junction held 7 bases outside the gene matches. The length of the CDR3 is 15 residues. The germline V gene has CDR1 SQVTM and CDR2 ANQGSEA. CDR3 bases: TGCAGCGTTGAAAAGAGGTCTAGCGGCTCCTACGAGCAGTACTTC. Residues: CSVEKRSSGSYEQYF.

This chain uses TRBV10-1 with TRBJ1-2; TRBD1 might be the D (5 bases). The CDR3 loop spans 16 amino acids. V was clipped by 4 bases and J by 1 base, with 16 bases between them. Germline CDR1 reads WNHNN; CDR2 reads SYGVQD (reference sequence). CDR3 in amino acids: CASSGQGWGYNYGYTF. The CDR3, as DNA: TGCGCCAGCAGTGGGCAGGGTTGGGGGTATAACTATGGCTACACCTTC.

The chain employs TRBV6-1 and TRBJ2-4; D unclear. V was trimmed by 0 bases and J by 5 bases, leaving 11 bases between them. The CDR3 is made up of 15 amino acids. Germline V gene lookup returns CDR1 MNHNS and CDR2 SASEGT. CDR3 in DNA: TGTGCCAGCAGTGAAGCTTTCGGCCACCAAAACATTCAGTACTTC. Protein sequence: CASSEAFGHQNIQYF.

The V and J genes are TRBV19 and TRBJ1-5; possibly TRBD1 for D (5 bases). Germline values: CDR1 LNHDA, CDR2 SQIVND (reference sequence). Trimming removed 7 bases at V and 7 bases at J, with 20 bases between. There are 15 residues in the CDR3. This CDR3 is CASTSDFWGGQPQHF. In nucleotides, the CDR3 is TGTGCCAGTACCTCGGACTTCTGGGGCGGGCAGCCCCAGCATTTT.

The chain is built from TRBV9 and TRBJ1-3; 8 bases match TRBD1. V lost 3 bases and J lost 0; bases outside the gene matches: 2. The CDR3 consists of 15 residues. CDR1 is SGDLS, CDR2 YYNGEE, per germline. The CDR3 sequence is CASSAGTGSGNTIYF. The CDR3 DNA reads as TGTGCCAGCAGCGCCGGGACAGGCTCTGGAAACACCATATATTTT.